This T cell receptor (beta chain) appears in the sequencing data of a study of shared clonotypes between healthy human individuals. The overall study: Three CD4 naive, three CD4 memory, two CD8 naive and one CD8 memory plate were used per donor. Study findings and constraints: Sharing across four donors was seen in roughly 5% of naive CD4 clonotypes.

The donors were adults (healthy and HIV-negative) with no recent acute infections or vaccinations. With respect to this clone: What it binds is not known.

Profiled with immunoSEQ multiplex PCR; TCRdb holds only in-frame clones, not every one. This sample has roughly 1,600,000 clones; approximately 98.5% occur once, and the top ten carry approximately 0.38%. This receptor was obtained from a man aged 25 to 40 in good health. The sequenced material came from naive CD4+ T cells sorted from blood. The subset: CD45RA+ positively selected.

DNA for the CDR3: TGTGCCAGCAGCTTGGCCGGGGGAGGGCGTTCCTACAATGAGCAGTTCTTC. Translating it yields CASSLAGGGRSYNEQFF. The J gene is TRBJ2-1, the V gene TRBV5-4; 7 nucleotides match TRBD2. V gave up 0 bases and J gave up 1 base; unmatched junction bases: 7. Germline CDR1 reads SGHNT; CDR2 reads YYREEE (reference sequence). CDR3 size: 17 residues.